This T cell receptor beta chain appears in the sequencing data of a study of post-analysis software for immune sequencing data. This clonotype was seen a few times. Its target is not known. General study points: Roughly five TRBV segments were significantly more frequent in patients than in controls. TRBV5-6, TRBV5-1 and TRBV20-1 were among these segments. Diversity measured as normalized Chao1 was significantly lower in multiple sclerosis patients than in controls.

Germline CDR1 is MNHEY and CDR2 is SVGAGI. J lost 6 bases, V lost 10 bases, and 9 bases had no gene match. There are 13 residues in the CDR3. Unique molecular identifiers had been added to the TCR beta cDNA libraries. TCRdb recomputed calls from the PCR reads with MiXCR, one row per CDR3 protein. The data show hundreds of thousands of distinct CDR3 sequences, approximately 59% seen once. The chain links TRBV6-5 to TRBJ2-1; TRBD1 aligns across 7 bases. This clonotype was sampled from a girl between 2 and 10 years old with multiple sclerosis. Specimen: blood. For the CDR3, the DNA is TGTGCCACCCGGACAGGCTCTGTCAATGAGCAGTTCTTC. Translation gives CATRTGSVNEQFF.